The rows below give T cell receptor beta chains drawn from one sample of a study of control samples from healthy donors and cancer patients. Libraries were prepared by immunoSEQ multiplex PCR; TCRdb keeps only in-frame clonotypes and omits some of them. The table shows 90,000 to 100,000 clones, with about 80% occurring only once. Specimen: blood. The receptors stem from a woman aged 25 to 39 in good health. The CDR3 runs from the conserved cysteine through the conserved F or W. A D gene is named only where the DNA matches it firmly. Not all rows give a size; the values are once, few, many and, for expanded clones, a class.

>.|.|TRBJ1-3|TRBV12-5
TGTGCTAGTGGTTTGTATGGAAACACCATATATTTT
CASGLYGNTIYF
>once|TRBD1|TRBJ2-3|TRBV6-5
TGTGCCAGCAGTAAGTGGGACAGGAACACAGATACGCAGTATTTT
CASSKWDRNTDTQYF
>.|TRBD1|TRBJ2-1|TRBV11-3
TGTGCCAGCAGCTCTCCGGGACAGGGTAACAATGAGCAGTTCTTC
CASSSPGQGNNEQFF
>.|.|TRBJ2-5|TRBV29-1
TGCAGCGTTGAGGAGACCTTAAGGGAGACCCAGTACTTC
CSVEETLRETQYF
>many|.|TRBJ2-2|TRBV19
TGTGCCAGTAGTACTCCACAGGGAAGGGAGCTGTTTTTT
CASSTPQGRELFF
>once|.|TRBJ1-1|TRBV5-4
TGTGCCAGCAGCTTGGACCTACAACCACGCACAAACACTGAAGCTTTCTTT
CASSLDLQPRTNTEAFF
>once|.|TRBJ2-7|TRBV3-1/TRBV3-2
TGTGCCAGCAGCCAAGATAGGTGGCAGGGTTACGAGCAGTACTTC
CASSQDRWQGYEQYF
>.|.|TRBJ2-7|TRBV19
TGTGCCAGTAGTATAGACAGGGTAAGCGAGCAGTACTTC
CASSIDRVSEQYF
>.|.|TRBJ2-1|TRBV9
TGTGCCAGCAGCGTAGTCTTCAATGAGCAGTTCTTC
CASSVVFNEQFF
>.|TRBD1|TRBJ1-4|TRBV2
TGTGCCAGCAGTGGGACAGGGAATGAAAAACTGTTTTTT
CASSGTGNEKLFF
>.|TRBD1|TRBJ1-6|TRBV5-4
TGTGCCAGCAACCAGGGGAGGGGGCAAGGTAATTCACCCCTCCACTTT
CASNQGRGQGNSPLHF
>few|TRBD2|TRBJ2-1|TRBV9
TGTGCCAGCAGATCCGGGACTAGCGGCACCAATGAGCAGTTCTTC
CASRSGTSGTNEQFF
>.|.|TRBJ2-7|TRBV12-5
TGTGCTAGTGGTTTACGGGACCTCCACTACGAGCAGTACTTC
CASGLRDLHYEQYF
>.|.|TRBJ1-3|TRBV3-1/TRBV3-2
TGTGCCAGCAGCCAAGGTATTTCGACACTCGGAGGCACCATATATTTT
CASSQGISTLGGTIYF
>.|.|TRBJ2-7|TRBV12-3/TRBV12-4
TGTGCCAGCAGTTTGAGTAGTGTGCACGAGCAGTACTTC
CASSLSSVHEQYF
>.|TRBD1|TRBJ1-2|TRBV5-5
TGTGCCAGCAGATTAGGACAGGGGGGCTATGGCTACACCTTC
CASRLGQGGYGYTF
>.|TRBD2|TRBJ2-7|TRBV11-2
TGTGCCAGCAGCTTAGCTCCCCAGACTAGCGGGGGGGTAGTCGAGCAGTACTTC
CASSLAPQTSGGVVEQYF
>.|.|TRBJ2-7|TRBV12-5
TGTGCTAGTGGTTTGGTAGTCCACGAGCAGTACTTC
CASGLVVHEQYF
>.|.|TRBJ2-7|TRBV3-1/TRBV3-2
TGTGCCAGCAGCAGGGAAACGGGCCCGCCCTACGAGCAGTACTTC
CASSRETGPPYEQYF
>.|TRBD1|TRBJ2-3|TRBV7-2
TGTGCCAGCAGCTTGAGGACAGGGAGCACAGATACGCAGTATTTT
CASSLRTGSTDTQYF
>.|TRBD1|TRBJ1-2|TRBV7-2
TGTGCCAGCAGCCCACCGGGACAGGGGGATGGCTACACCTTC
CASSPPGQGDGYTF
>.|.|TRBJ2-7|TRBV6-1
.
CASSEVGTGIPF
>.|.|TRBJ1-5|TRBV27
TGTGCCAGCAGTTTAGGGGGTGTCGATCAGCCCCAGCATTTT
CASSLGGVDQPQHF
>.|.|TRBJ2-4|TRBV5-1
TGCGCCAGCAGCCCCCGGCGGGTTGGTCAGGACATTCAGTACTTC
CASSPRRVGQDIQYF
>.|.|TRBJ2-5|TRBV9
TGTGCCAGCAGCCCCAGGCCAATGGGTTGGGAGACCCAGTACTTC
CASSPRPMGWETQYF
>.|TRBD2|TRBJ2-3|TRBV30
TGTGCCTGGACCCGAGACCAGCGGGGGTCAGATACGCAGTATTTT
CAWTRDQRGSDTQYF
>.|.|TRBJ1-1|TRBV12-3/TRBV12-4
TGTGCCAGCAGTTTACTTCCGAACACTGAAGCTTTCTTT
CASSLLPNTEAFF
>.|.|TRBJ1-4|TRBV27
TGTGCCAGCAGGTCTACCCCCCTTATCGGGAATGAAAAACTGTTTTTT
CASRSTPLIGNEKLFF
>.|TRBD1|TRBJ2-5|TRBV12-3/TRBV12-4
TGTGCCAGCACCCAAACACAGGGGGGGACCCAGTACTTC
CASTQTQGGTQYF
>medium-sized|.|TRBJ2-2|TRBV11-3
TGTGCCAGCAGCTTAGCAACCGGGGAGCTGTTTTTT
CASSLATGELFF
>.|.|TRBJ2-3|TRBV5-1
TGCGCCAGCAGCTTGGATTTGGGGGGGCCTGGCACAGATACGCAGTATTTT
CASSLDLGGPGTDTQYF
>.|.|TRBJ2-1|TRBV9
TGTGCCAGCAGCGGGACCTCTAAGGGCCTATACGAGCAGTTCTTC
CASSGTSKGLYEQFF
>.|TRBD1|TRBJ1-2|TRBV7-2
TGTGCCAGCAGCCCCCACAGGGGGACCGGCTACACCTTC
CASSPHRGTGYTF
>.|.|TRBJ1-1|TRBV27
TGTGCCAGCAGTTTATCGGGACGGGCAATGAACACTGAAGCTTTCTTT
CASSLSGRAMNTEAFF
>.|.|TRBJ2-2|TRBV7-7
TGTGCCAGCAGCGTCAAACCGCAGTCCGGGGAGCTGTTTTTT
CASSVKPQSGELFF
>.|TRBD1|TRBJ1-2|TRBV15
TGTGCCACCAGCAGGGAGACAGGGACCAACTATGGCTACACCTTC
CATSRETGTNYGYTF